Following are 3 T cell receptor beta chains from one sample sequenced in a study of cytomegalovirus exposure and HLA in healthy donors. PCR involved 60 Vbeta and 13 Jbeta primers. Using immunoSEQ multiplex PCR, the repertoire was profiled, and TCRdb retains in-frame clones only, with some absent. The sample carries around 71,000 clones, around 66% recorded once. Sequencing input: PBMCs. The source is a male donor in good health and CMV-seropositive.

The chain links TRBV29-1 to TRBJ2-1; 9 nucleotides match TRBD2. The CDR3 consists of 15 residues. Unmatched junction bases numbered 6, after V lost 4 bases and J lost 2 bases. From germline, CDR1 is SQVTM and CDR2 ANQGSEA. CDR3 in amino acids: CSVVGREGTYNEQFF. The CDR3 coding sequence is TGCAGCGTTGTGGGGCGGGAGGGCACCTACAATGAGCAGTTCTTC.

This chain uses TRBV19 with TRBJ1-1; tentatively, D is TRBD1 (5 bases). The CDR3 has 16 residues. Looked up from germline, CDR1 is LNHDA and CDR2 is SQIVND (reference sequence). The V gene lost 3 bases and the J gene lost 0 bases, with 14 bases spanning the gap. The chain's CDR3 is CASSMGPGRVNTEAFF. The CDR3 bases are TGTGCCAGTAGTATGGGCCCCGGCAGGGTGAACACTGAAGCTTTCTTT.

V is TRBV6-5 and J is TRBJ1-1, with D tentatively TRBD1 (5 bases). The CDR3 is 16 residues long. Between the trimmed V and J ends, which lost 4 bases and 0 bases, there was a span of 15 bases. The germline V gene encodes CDR1 MNHEY and CDR2 SVGAGI. DNA for the CDR3: TGTGCCAGCAGTTCCGGGGGGTGGGTGATGAACACTGAAGCTTTCTTT. Translated, it gives CASSSGGWVMNTEAFF.